Described below is a single T cell receptor (beta chain) sequence and its context. This clonotype was counted between two and nine times. No antigen is known for it. One base away there is no much larger clone; base qualities are not given. The memory CD4+ T cell population was isolated based on a CD4+CD45RO+CD25- phenotype. Tregs, naive and memory CD4+ T cells from tumor, blood and ipsilateral draining lymph nodes of a handful of breast cancer patients underwent full-length TCR alpha and beta sequencing. Tumor tissue and lymph nodes obtained from ipsilateral axillary dissection were perfused with PBS, minced and then digested with collagenase I and hyaluronidase. A purity exceeding 90% was confirmed by FACS for the sorted cell populations. Relative to germline, V is 4 bases shorter and J is 7 bases shorter, with 13 bases between their ends. Taken from cysteine to phenylalanine, the CDR3 has 13 residues. The DNA shown is the 39-base CDR3, in frame from base 1. The germline V gene encodes CDR1 SEHNR and CDR2 FQNEAQ (reference sequence).

The entry originates in a study (dated by TCRdb to the mid-2010s). For the wider study: The study set out to test whether tumor-infiltrating Tregs in breast cancer get recruited from blood Tregs or are instead converted in situ from other CD4+ T cell subsets. Study-wide findings and limitations: Rather than covering whole repertoires, validation in the larger cohort was restricted to a single TCR beta V-J rearrangement. The greatest overlap of tumor-infiltrating Treg TCR alpha and beta sequences was with tumor naive CD4+ T cells, followed next by blood naive CD4+ T cells. The TCR gene usage of tumor memory CD4+ T cells clustered together with blood and lymph node memory CD4+ cells and with lymph node naive CD4+ cells.

Full-length TCR variable regions were amplified by 5' RACE PCR with constant-region reverse primers, and semi-nested PCR with Nested Universal Primer A was subsequently performed. The ReliaPrep RNA Cell Miniprep System was used to extract total RNA, which was then reverse transcribed into 5'RACE-ready cDNA with the SMARTer RACE 5'/3' Kit. Full-length TCR alpha and beta libraries were barcoded with multiplex adaptors and sequenced on an Illumina MiSeq. In the source study's methods: For each of nine subset-tissue groups, sequencing data from the five patients were combined, and the groups were compared by unsupervised clustering of TCR gene usage. Repertoire similarity was calculated with the Morisita-Horn index, weighting shared sequences by their contribution to each repertoire. TCRdb handled the public reads itself, with Q25 trimming in fastp and clone calling in MiXCR, and kept productive beta chains. Records with the same CDR3 protein are collapsed into one entry carrying the most frequent genes and DNA. The V and J calls shown here were made by TCRdb, not taken from the authors' results. The sample records tens of thousands of distinct CDR3 sequences, 28% of which are singletons. Less than 3.5% of the sample rests with the top ten.

The V and J genes are TRBV7-9 and TRBJ1-2; 5 matching bases give a weak D call of TRBD1. The material sequenced was tumor-infiltrating memory CD4+ T cells sorted from the breast tumor. The meaning of the sample's cell subset or site label: memory CD4+ T cells, CD4+CD45RO+CD25-. The sequence was obtained from a female donor with breast cancer. The DNA reads as follows: TGTGCCAGCAGCTGGGATTGGCAGGGTGGCTACACCTTC. The encoded protein is CASSWDWQGGYTF.